These 27 T cell receptor beta chains came from one sample sequenced in a study of PD-L1 blockade in urothelial cancer. The repertoire was sequenced with immunoSEQ multiplex PCR; TCRdb's copy has only in-frame clones and lacks some. The sample has some 76,000 clones, approximately 91% seen once. The starting material was PBMCs, obtained around atezolizumab (anti-PD-L1) treatment. Receptors were obtained from a man aged 55 to 70 with urothelial cancer.

This clone was counted only a few times. The CDR3 DNA sequence: TGTGCCAGCAGCCAATCAAGGGGACAGGCGGGGGATGGCTACACCTTC. This sequence encodes CASSQSRGQAGDGYTF. This chain connects TRBV16 to TRBJ1-2; TRBD1 aligns across 8 bases. The CDR3 contains 16 residues. The V gene end was trimmed by 0 bases and the J gene end by 6 bases; junction bases not matched to a gene: 9. Germline values: CDR1 KGHSY, CDR2 FQNENV.

The rearrangement uses TRBV19 and TRBJ2-7, with 14 bases lining up with TRBD2. This CDR3 comprises 15 residues. J gave up 5 bases and V 5 bases, and 5 bases lay outside the gene matches. Looked up from germline, CDR1 is LNHDA and CDR2 is SQIVND (reference sequence). CDR3 in amino acids: CASSRLAGGVDEQYF. The DNA of the CDR3 is TGTGCCAGTAGTCGACTAGCGGGGGGGGTTGACGAGCAGTACTTC.

The J gene is TRBJ2-2, the V gene TRBV18; the D gene is possibly TRBD2 (5 bases). The CDR3 has 15 residues. Trimming left V 0 bases short and J 4 bases short, with 9 bases between. Germline V gene data show CDR1 as KGHSH and CDR2 as LQKENI. Here the CDR3 reads CASSPPGASTGELFF. CDR3 DNA sequence: TGTGCCAGCTCACCACCGGGAGCCTCCACCGGGGAGCTGTTTTTT.

The rearrangement uses TRBV10-3 and TRBJ2-2, with 10 nucleotides matching TRBD1. The CDR3 consists of 14 residues. The germline V gene encodes CDR1 ENHRY and CDR2 SYGVKD. With V trimmed by 7 bases and J by 6 bases, 5 bases remained unmatched. In DNA, the CDR3 is TGTGCCATCACAGGGACAGGGGCGTCCGGGGAGCTGTTTTTT. This translates into CAITGTGASGELFF.

V is TRBV10-2 and J is TRBJ1-5; D might be TRBD1 (6 bases). The CDR3 consists of 13 residues. CDR1 is WSHSY and CDR2 is SAAADI in the germline V gene. The germline V and J ends were trimmed by 7 bases and 1 base, with 8 bases remaining between them. The CDR3 nucleotides are TGCGCCAGCAAGGGGGGGAGCAATCAGCCCCAGCATTTT. Translating it yields CASKGGSNQPQHF.

CDR3 sequence (DNA): TGTGCCAGCAGCCGACTAGCGGGAGAGGGGGATACGCAGTATTTT. Translating gives CASSRLAGEGDTQYF. The chain couples TRBV7-7 to TRBJ2-3; TRBD2 agrees at 12 bases. Germline CDR1 and CDR2: SSHAT and FNYEAQ (reference sequence). The CDR3 runs to 15 residues. The V segment lost 5 bases and the J segment 6 bases; nucleotides outside the gene matches: 6.

This clone appeared once. The rearrangement links TRBV4-3 to TRBJ2-1; the match to TRBD2 covers 8 bases. This CDR3 comprises 16 residues. Germline V lookup: CDR1 LGHNA, CDR2 YSLEER. J lost 7 bases, V lost 0 bases, and 8 bases had no gene match. The CDR3 DNA follows: TGCGCCAGCAGCCAAGAAGCCGGACTAGCCTCGAATGAGCAGTTCTTC. Translation: CASSQEAGLASNEQFF.

The V and J genes are TRBV7-2 and TRBJ2-7; D is perhaps TRBD2 (6 bases). This CDR3 is 17 amino acids long. The germline V gene encodes CDR1 SGHTA and CDR2 FQGNSA. V was pared by 4 bases and J by 7 bases, with 26 bases between. The CDR3 coding sequence is TGTGCCAGCAGCTCCCGGTGGAGTAGCGGCTTGCCGGGGGAGCAGTACTTC. Translation: CASSSRWSSGLPGEQYF. The full variable domain, rest sourced from reference TRBV7-2 and TRBJ2-7, is GAGVSQSPSNKVTEKGKDVELRCDPISGHTALYWYRQSLGQGLEFLIYFQGNSAPDKSGLPSDRFSAERTGGSVSTLTIQRTQQEDSAVYLCASSSRWSSGLPGEQYFGPGTRLTVT.

The DNA for the CDR3 is TGTGCCAGTGGAGCGGGGACTCGATATACGCAGTATTTT. This gives the protein CASGAGTRYTQYF. The chain joins TRBV28 to TRBJ2-3; 7 positions match TRBD2. Germline assignment: CDR1 MDHEN and CDR2 SYDVKM. The CDR3 totals 13 residues. V trimming: 9 bases; J trimming: 7 bases; junction bases outside the gene matches: 10.

This chain joins TRBV5-1 and TRBJ1-1; TRBD1 aligns across 7 bases. Germline trimming cut 0 bases from V and 3 bases from J; bases unmatched to any gene: 2. CDR1 and CDR2 from the germline V gene are SGHRS and YFSETQ. The CDR3 is 14 amino acids. CDR3 bases: TGCGCCAGCAGCTTGGAAGGGGGCCACACTGAAGCTTTCTTT. Amino acid sequence: CASSLEGGHTEAFF.

This chain connects TRBV19 to TRBJ1-2; tentatively, D is TRBD1 (6 bases). Trimming pared 5 bases from V and 4 bases from J, leaving 11 bases between. CDR1 LNHDA and CDR2 SQIVND come from the germline V gene (reference sequence). This CDR3 is 13 amino acids long. The CDR3, as DNA: TGTGCCAGTAGTTTCGGACAGAGCTATGGCTACACCTTC. Its translation: CASSFGQSYGYTF.

This clone appeared a few times. V and J are TRBV10-1 and TRBJ2-7, with 8 positions matching TRBD2. V lost 7 bases to trimming and J lost 1 base; unmatched junction nucleotides: 6. Germline-derived CDR1 and CDR2 are WNHNN and SYGVQD (reference sequence). The CDR3 runs to 14 residues. The CDR3 bases are TGCGCCAGCAATGAAAGCGGGAGTTCCTACGAGCAGTACTTC. This translates into CASNESGSSYEQYF.

CDR3 protein: CASSVYLAGGNYEQYF. In DNA, the CDR3 is TGTGCCAGCAGCGTATATCTTGCGGGGGGGAATTACGAGCAGTACTTC. The chain combines TRBV9 with TRBJ2-7, with 9 positions matching TRBD2. The V gene's germline CDR1 is SGDLS and CDR2 YYNGEE. There are 16 residues in the CDR3. V lost 1 base, J lost 4 bases, and 9 bases stayed unmatched.

V is TRBV11-2 and J is TRBJ2-3; unclear D gene. Trimming stripped 5 bases from V and 2 bases from J, with 2 bases between. The CDR3 covers 11 residues. CDR1 and CDR2 from the germline V gene are SGHAT and FQNNGV. The CDR3 loop reads CASSLTDTQYF. As DNA, the CDR3 is TGTGCCAGCAGCCTCACAGATACGCAGTATTTT. The entire variable domain, with the rest obtained from reference TRBV11-2 and TRBJ2-3, is as follows: EAGVAQSPRYKIIEKRQSVAFWCNPISGHATLYWYQQILGQGPKLLIQFQNNGVVDDSQLPKDRFSAERLKGVDSTLKIQPAKLEDSAVYLCASSLTDTQYFGPGTRLTVL.

This clone was counted only a few times. The genes are TRBV28 and TRBJ2-7; no firm D call. Trimming removed 6 bases from V and 3 bases from J, with 18 bases in between. This CDR3 region has 15 residues. The germline V gene has CDR1 MDHEN and CDR2 SYDVKM. The CDR3 protein is CASSSMALNYYEQYF. The CDR3 region has the DNA TGTGCCAGCAGCTCGATGGCCCTTAATTACTACGAGCAGTACTTC.

This chain uses TRBV21-1 with TRBJ2-7; TRBD2 is taken as the D call from the table, unchecked against the DNA. TRBV21-1 counts as a pseudogene. This CDR3 region has 17 residues. CDR3 loop: CASSGPGLAVSSYEQYF. CDR3 nucleotides: TGTGCCAGCAGTGGACCGGGACTAGCGGTTAGCTCCTACGAGCAGTACTTC.

The chain couples TRBV25-1 to TRBJ1-4, with D perhaps TRBD1 (5 bases). The CDR3 consists of 16 residues. Trimming pared 3 bases from V and 0 bases from J, leaving 11 bases between. CDR1 MGHDK and CDR2 SYGVNS come from the germline V gene. The CDR3 DNA follows: TGTGCCAGCAGTGAGACCGGGGGAGCAACTAATGAAAAACTGTTTTTT. It is translated as CASSETGGATNEKLFF.

The genes are TRBV2 and TRBJ2-2; D unresolved. This CDR3 has 11 residues. Germline V lookup: CDR1 SNHLY, CDR2 FYNNEI. Trimming pared 7 bases from V and 6 bases from J, leaving 6 bases between. Written as DNA, the CDR3 is TGTGCCAGCAATATCGCCGGGGAGCTGTTTTTT. This codes for CASNIAGELFF.

This rearrangement joins TRBV20-1 to TRBJ1-1, with D maybe TRBD1 (5 bases). The CDR3 contains 11 residues. Germline V gene data show CDR1 as DFQATT and CDR2 as SNEGSKA (reference sequence). The CDR3 DNA reads TGCGGGGGAGGGCAGAACACTGAAGCTTTCTTT. This codes for CGGGQNTEAFF.

The chain recombines TRBV4-1 with TRBJ2-7, with D hard to call. Trimming removed 1 base at V and 3 bases at J, with 10 bases between. The CDR3 loop spans 14 amino acids. Germline CDR1 MGHRA, CDR2 YSYEKL. CDR3 amino acids: CASSQGLVRYEQYF. CDR3 DNA: TGCGCCAGCAGCCAAGGTCTAGTCCGCTACGAGCAGTACTTC.

The V call is TRBV5-1, the J call TRBJ2-2, with D tentatively TRBD2 (5 bases). CDR1 and CDR2 from the germline V gene are SGHRS and YFSETQ. This CDR3 comprises 18 residues. V was shortened by 4 bases and J by 4 bases, with 23 bases between the two germline ends. This chain's CDR3 is CASSPTRSEGVSTGELFF. The CDR3 DNA reads as TGCGCCAGCAGCCCGACCCGCTCTGAGGGAGTGAGCACCGGGGAGCTGTTTTTT. The full variable domain, completed using reference TRBV5-1 and TRBJ2-2, is KAGVTQTPRYLIKTRGQQVTLSCSPISGHRSVSWYQQTPGQGLQFLFEYFSETQRNKGNFPGRFSGRQFSNSRSEMNVSTLELGDSALYLCASSPTRSEGVSTGELFFGEGSRLTVL.

V gene TRBV2 combines with J gene TRBJ1-1; no clear D gene. In germline, CDR1 is SNHLY, CDR2 FYNNEI. The CDR3 spans 14 residues. V was cut by 1 base and J by 0 bases, with 6 bases left in between. In nucleotides, the CDR3 is TGTGCCAGCAGTGAAGGTTCAGTGAACACTGAAGCTTTCTTT. It encodes CASSEGSVNTEAFF.

J is TRBJ1-5 and V is TRBV7-2, with a tentative D call TRBD1 (5 bases). Germline V lookup: CDR1 SGHTA, CDR2 FQGNSA. The V and J ends lost 1 base and 9 bases respectively, with 13 bases between them. The CDR3 runs 14 residues. CDR3 in amino acids: CASSLDRPPRPQHF. The CDR3 region has the DNA TGTGCCAGCAGCTTAGACAGGCCTCCTAGGCCCCAGCATTTT.

This sequence joins TRBV2 and TRBJ2-3; D uncertain. Germline V gene data show CDR1 as SNHLY and CDR2 as FYNNEI. Trimming pared 4 bases from V and 0 bases from J, leaving 8 bases between. The CDR3 consists of 14 residues. The CDR3 nucleotides read TGTGCCAGCAGTGTTTACAGAAGCACAGATACGCAGTATTTT. Translation gives CASSVYRSTDTQYF.

This chain uses TRBV18 with TRBJ2-5, with a tentative D call TRBD1 (6 bases). Germline lookup yields CDR1 KGHSH and CDR2 LQKENI. The CDR3 contains 12 residues. The V end lost 4 bases, the J end lost 3 bases, and 6 bases lay between the germline ends. The CDR3 protein is CASSQGEETQYF. CDR3 nucleotides: TGTGCCAGCTCACAGGGGGAAGAGACCCAGTACTTC.

The chain is built from TRBV7-3 and TRBJ2-6; unclear D gene. The germline gives CDR1 SGHTA, CDR2 FQGTGA. This CDR3 region has 16 residues. The ends were cut back, 2 bases at V and 1 base at J, with 9 bases in the middle. CDR3 residues: CASSLFSLSGANVLTF. The CDR3 DNA follows: TGTGCCAGCAGCTTATTTTCCCTTTCTGGGGCCAACGTCCTGACTTTC.

The chain has TRBV5-4 and TRBJ1-1, with unresolved D. The length of the CDR3 is 13 residues. V lost 3 bases to trimming and J lost 2 bases, with 8 bases between them. The germline V gene has CDR1 SGHNT and CDR2 YYREEE (reference sequence). CDR3 protein: CASSYTDNTEAFF. CDR3 DNA: TGTGCCAGCAGCTATACAGATAACACTGAAGCTTTCTTT.